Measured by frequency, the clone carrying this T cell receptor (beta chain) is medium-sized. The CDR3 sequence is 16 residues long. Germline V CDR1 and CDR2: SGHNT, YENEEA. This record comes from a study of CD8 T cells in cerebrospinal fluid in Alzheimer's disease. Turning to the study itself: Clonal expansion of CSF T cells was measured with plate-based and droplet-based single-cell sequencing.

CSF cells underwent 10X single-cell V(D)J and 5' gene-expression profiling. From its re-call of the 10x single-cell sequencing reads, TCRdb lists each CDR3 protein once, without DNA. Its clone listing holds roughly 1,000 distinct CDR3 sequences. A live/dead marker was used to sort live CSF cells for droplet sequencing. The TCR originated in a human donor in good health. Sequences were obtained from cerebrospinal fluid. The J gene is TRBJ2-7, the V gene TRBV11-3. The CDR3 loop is CASSLAGDVGSYEQYF. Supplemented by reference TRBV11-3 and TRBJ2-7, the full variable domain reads EAGVVQSPRYKIIEKKQPVAFWCNPISGHNTLYWYLQNLGQGPELLIRYENEEAVDDSQLPKDRFSAERLKGVDSTLKIQPAELGDSAVYLCASSLAGDVGSYEQYFGPGTRLTVT.